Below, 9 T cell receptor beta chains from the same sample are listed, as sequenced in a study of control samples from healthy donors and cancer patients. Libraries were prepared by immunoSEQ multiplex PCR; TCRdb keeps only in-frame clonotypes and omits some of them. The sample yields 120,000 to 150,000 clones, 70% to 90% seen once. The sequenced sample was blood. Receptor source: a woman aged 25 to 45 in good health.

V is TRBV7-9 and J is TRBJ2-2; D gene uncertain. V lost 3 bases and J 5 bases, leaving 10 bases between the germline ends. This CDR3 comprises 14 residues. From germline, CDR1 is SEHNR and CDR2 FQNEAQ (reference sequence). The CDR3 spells CASSFFVGTGELFF. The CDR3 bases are TGTGCCAGCAGCTTTTTCGTGGGAACCGGGGAGCTGTTTTTT.

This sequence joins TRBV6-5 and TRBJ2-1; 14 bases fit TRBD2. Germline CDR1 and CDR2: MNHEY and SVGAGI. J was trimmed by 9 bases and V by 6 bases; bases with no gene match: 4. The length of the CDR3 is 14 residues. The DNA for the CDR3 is TGTGCCAGCAGGGGACTAGCGGGAGCGGGTGAGCAGTTCTTC. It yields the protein CASRGLAGAGEQFF.

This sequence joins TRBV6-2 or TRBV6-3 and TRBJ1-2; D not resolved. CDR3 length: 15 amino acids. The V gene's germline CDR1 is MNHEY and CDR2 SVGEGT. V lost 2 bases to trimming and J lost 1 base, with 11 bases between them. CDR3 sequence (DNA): TGTGCCAGCAGTTACGACCTCGCACGTAACTATGGCTACACCTTC. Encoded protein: CASSYDLARNYGYTF.

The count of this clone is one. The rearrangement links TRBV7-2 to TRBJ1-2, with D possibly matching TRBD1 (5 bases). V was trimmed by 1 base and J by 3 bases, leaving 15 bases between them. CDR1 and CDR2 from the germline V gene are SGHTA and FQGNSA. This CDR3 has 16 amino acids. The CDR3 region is CASSLDPSRVDYGYTF. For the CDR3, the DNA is TGTGCCAGCAGCTTAGACCCATCCAGGGTTGACTATGGCTACACCTTC. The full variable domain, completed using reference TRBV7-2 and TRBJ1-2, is GAGVSQSPSNKVTEKGKDVELRCDPISGHTALYWYRQSLGQGLEFLIYFQGNSAPDKSGLPSDRFSAERTGGSVSTLTIQRTQQEDSAVYLCASSLDPSRVDYGYTFGSGTRLTVV.

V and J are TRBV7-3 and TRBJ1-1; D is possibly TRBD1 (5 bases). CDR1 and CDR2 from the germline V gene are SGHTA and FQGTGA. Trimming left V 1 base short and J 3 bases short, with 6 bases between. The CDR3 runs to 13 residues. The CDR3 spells CASSLMGDTEAFF. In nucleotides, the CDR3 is TGTGCCAGCAGCTTAATGGGGGACACTGAAGCTTTCTTT.

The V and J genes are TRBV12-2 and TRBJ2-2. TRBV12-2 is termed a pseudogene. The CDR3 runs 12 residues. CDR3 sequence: CACRGRTGELFF. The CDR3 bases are TGTGCATGTAGGGGGAGGACCGGGGAGCTGTTTTTT.

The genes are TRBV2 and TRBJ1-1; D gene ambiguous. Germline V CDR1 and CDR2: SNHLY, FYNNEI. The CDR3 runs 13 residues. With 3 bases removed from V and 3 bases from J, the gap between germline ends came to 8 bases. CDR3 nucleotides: TGTGCCAGCAGTGACCAGGTATACACTGAAGCTTTCTTT. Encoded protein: CASSDQVYTEAFF.

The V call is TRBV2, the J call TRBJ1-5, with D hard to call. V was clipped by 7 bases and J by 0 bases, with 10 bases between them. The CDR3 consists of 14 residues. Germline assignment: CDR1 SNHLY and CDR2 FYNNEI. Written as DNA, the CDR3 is TGTGCCAGCAATCGGGCATATAGCAATCAGCCCCAGCATTTT. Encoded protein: CASNRAYSNQPQHF.

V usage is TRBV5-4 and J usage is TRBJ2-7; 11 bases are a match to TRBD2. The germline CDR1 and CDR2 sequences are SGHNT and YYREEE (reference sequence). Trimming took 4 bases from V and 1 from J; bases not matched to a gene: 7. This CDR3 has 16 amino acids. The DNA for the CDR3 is TGTGCCAGCAGCGACCGGAGACTAGCGGGATCCTACGAGCAGTACTTC. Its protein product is CASSDRRLAGSYEQYF.